Shown below are 25 T cell receptor beta chains from a single sample sequenced in a study of blood T cell repertoires in COVID-19. Method: immunoSEQ multiplex PCR; TCRdb's copy keeps in-frame clones and lacks some. The data hold roughly 57,000 clones, with 80% to 95% observed a single time. The source material was peripheral blood. These receptors were taken from a man aged 80 or over with acute or convalescent COVID-19.

The rearrangement links TRBV27 to TRBJ1-2; perhaps TRBD1 as D (5 bases). V lost 4 bases, J lost 5 bases, and 14 bases lay in between. The germline V gene encodes CDR1 MNHEY and CDR2 SMNVEV (reference sequence). This CDR3 comprises 14 residues. This CDR3 is CASSWRGPAYGYTF. The CDR3 DNA reads TGTGCCAGCAGTTGGCGGGGCCCCGCGTATGGCTACACCTTC.

The chain employs TRBV11-2 and TRBJ1-2; tentatively, D is TRBD1 (5 bases). CDR1 and CDR2 from the germline V gene are SGHAT and FQNNGV. Trimming cost V 5 bases and J 2 bases, with 15 bases left between them. CDR3 length equals 15 residues. The DNA for the CDR3 is TGTGCCAGCAGCGCCTATCAGGGCCGCAACTATGGCTACACCTTC. It translates to CASSAYQGRNYGYTF. Using reference TRBV11-2 and TRBJ1-2 for the parts outside the CDR3, the full variable domain is EAGVAQSPRYKIIEKRQSVAFWCNPISGHATLYWYQQILGQGPKLLIQFQNNGVVDDSQLPKDRFSAERLKGVDSTLKIQPAKLEDSAVYLCASSAYQGRNYGYTFGSGTRLTVV.

As regards this clone: A read error may account for a junction end that differs from germline. V is TRBV5-1 and J is TRBJ1-6; D remains ambiguous. The CDR3 spans 13 residues. Germline CDR1 is SGHRS and CDR2 is YFSETQ. The CDR3 here is CASSLSFNSPLHF. The DNA of the CDR3 is TGCGCCAGCAGCTTGTCCTTTAATTCACCCCTCCACTTT. Combining the CDR3 with reference TRBV5-1 and TRBJ1-6 gives the whole variable domain KAGVTQTPRYLIKTRGQQVTLSCSPISGHRSVSWYQQTPGQGLQFLFEYFSETQRNKGNFPGRFSGRQFSNSRSEMNVSTLELGDSALYLCASSLSFNSPLHFGNGTRLTVT.

This sequence joins TRBV25-1 and TRBJ2-7; the D gene is possibly TRBD2 (5 bases). V was shortened by 7 bases and J by 7 bases, with 14 bases between the two germline ends. Germline V gives CDR1 MGHDK, CDR2 SYGVNS. This CDR3 comprises 12 residues. The CDR3 sequence: CASITTGGEQYF. The CDR3 DNA sequence: TGTGCCAGCATCACGACCGGCGGGGAGCAGTACTTC.

The rearrangement joins TRBV28 to TRBJ2-7, with 8 bases matching TRBD2. The CDR3 runs to 16 residues. CDR1 is MDHEN, CDR2 SYDVKM, per germline. The V segment lost 6 bases and the J segment 2 bases; nucleotides outside the gene matches: 12. The CDR3 DNA reads TGTGCCAGCAGCCTCGCTGGAGCGGGGGACCCCTACGAGCAGTACTTC. It specifies CASSLAGAGDPYEQYF.

This clone occurred a few times. V is TRBV5-1 and J is TRBJ1-1; no reliable D call. V lost 3 bases, J lost 1 base, and 13 bases lay in between. Germline V gene data show CDR1 as SGHRS and CDR2 as YFSETQ. The CDR3 length is 15 residues. Here the CDR3 DNA reads TGCGCCAGCAGCTCAGGAGGGCTTGGGAACACTGAAGCTTTCTTT. It translates to CASSSGGLGNTEAFF.

CDR3 sequence (DNA): TGTGCCAGCAGTGAAGGGGGGGGACTAAATGAAAAACTGTTTTTT. Translating gives CASSEGGGLNEKLFF. V and J are TRBV2 and TRBJ1-4; D may be TRBD1 (5 bases). Per the germline V gene, CDR1 is SNHLY and CDR2 is FYNNEI. V was clipped by 1 base and J by 5 bases, with 11 bases between them. CDR3 length equals 15 residues.

V gene TRBV4-2 combines with J gene TRBJ1-2; tentative D call: TRBD1 (6 bases). From germline, CDR1 is LGHNA and CDR2 YNFKEQ. The CDR3 spans 16 residues. Trimming shortened V by 1 base and J by 7 bases, and 19 bases separated the two germline ends. The CDR3 spells CASSQARGGAPFGYTF. CDR3 nucleotide sequence: TGTGCCAGCAGCCAAGCCCGAGGGGGGGCGCCTTTTGGCTACACCTTC.

The chain has TRBV11-2 and TRBJ2-7; TRBD1 is a possible D gene (5 bases). V gave up 8 bases and J gave up 6 bases, with 11 bases separating them. This CDR3 comprises 11 residues. Germline V gene lookup returns CDR1 SGHAT and CDR2 FQNNGV. CDR3 in DNA: TGTGCCAGCCGTGGGGCCTCCGAGCAGTACTTC. It codes for CASRGASEQYF.

The V call is TRBV5-4, the J call TRBJ2-2; possible D gene TRBD2, 6 bases. Trimming took off 5 bases at V and 4 bases at J, with 21 bases between the two ends. The CDR3 spans 17 residues. Germline V gene lookup returns CDR1 SGHNT and CDR2 YYREEE (reference sequence). In DNA, the CDR3 is TGTGCCAGCAGGTCCGAGAAGGCAGGGAGGCGCACCGGGGAGCTGTTTTTT. Its translation is CASRSEKAGRRTGELFF.

V is TRBV4-1 and J is TRBJ2-7, with D perhaps matching TRBD2 (5 bases). Trimming pared 0 bases from V and 7 bases from J, leaving 22 bases between. This CDR3 region has 17 residues. From germline, CDR1 is MGHRA and CDR2 YSYEKL. The CDR3 is CASSQDLSTASGLEQYF. The CDR3 DNA is TGCGCCAGCAGCCAAGATCTTAGCACAGCTTCGGGGTTAGAGCAGTACTTC.

The CDR3 nucleotides read TGTGCCAGTAGATCCGGGACAGGGGGCTCCCCAGGCCAGCCCCAGCATTTT. Translation gives CASRSGTGGSPGQPQHF. The V and J genes are TRBV19 and TRBJ1-5; 12 nucleotides match TRBD1. CDR3 length: 17 residues. V lost 6 bases and J lost 7; bases outside the gene matches: 13. The germline V gene encodes CDR1 LNHDA and CDR2 SQIVND (reference sequence).

V gene TRBV6-5 combines with J gene TRBJ1-5, with a tentative D call TRBD1 (5 bases). CDR3 size: 13 residues. The V gene's germline CDR1 is MNHEY and CDR2 SVGAGI. Between the trimmed V and J ends, which lost 7 bases and 7 bases, there was a span of 14 bases. The CDR3 DNA reads as TGTGCCAGCACCCGAGGGGCGGGGCAGCCCCAGCATTTT. Its protein is CASTRGAGQPQHF.

The chain combines TRBV5-1 with TRBJ2-3, with D perhaps TRBD2 (6 bases). Trimming took off 3 bases at V and 6 bases at J, with 14 bases between the two ends. The CDR3 length is 14 residues. Germline-derived CDR1 and CDR2 are SGHRS and YFSETQ. CDR3 nucleotide sequence: TGCGCCAGCAGCTATCCGGACGGGAGCGATACGCAGTATTTT. Amino acids: CASSYPDGSDTQYF.

This chain joins TRBV9 and TRBJ1-6, with D unresolved. The germline V gene encodes CDR1 SGDLS and CDR2 YYNGEE. The CDR3 has 16 amino acids. Between the trimmed V and J ends, which lost 0 bases and 0 bases, there was a span of 7 bases. CDR3 amino acids: CASSVGPSSYNSPLHF. The CDR3, as DNA: TGTGCCAGCAGCGTAGGTCCTAGCTCCTATAATTCACCCCTCCACTTT.

Regarding this clone: Other DNA sequences in the same sample also yield this CDR3. This sequence joins TRBV28 and TRBJ1-4; 10 positions match TRBD1. Trimming cost V 3 bases and J 8 bases; bases outside gene matches: 3. The V gene's germline CDR1 is MDHEN and CDR2 SYDVKM. The CDR3 is made up of 14 amino acids. The CDR3 is CASSLDRGREKLFF. CDR3 bases: TGTGCCAGCAGTTTGGACAGGGGGAGGGAAAAACTGTTTTTT.

A single count supports this clone. The rearrangement links TRBV6-5 to TRBJ1-5; no clear D gene. Trimming shortened V by 0 bases and J by 1 base, and 7 bases separated the two germline ends. Germline V gene lookup returns CDR1 MNHEY and CDR2 SVGAGI. CDR3 length equals 15 residues. CDR3 sequence: CASSYSGSSNQPQHF. The CDR3, as DNA: TGTGCCAGCAGTTACTCGGGCAGCAGCAATCAGCCCCAGCATTTT.

V and J are TRBV6-4 and TRBJ2-2; weak D call: TRBD1 (6 bases). Trimming shortened V by 3 bases and J by 5 bases, and 13 bases separated the two germline ends. This CDR3 contains 15 residues. Germline CDR1 and CDR2: MRHNA and SNTAGT. Written as DNA, the CDR3 is TGTGCCAGCAGTGATTCCCTTCAGGGGACCGGGGAGCTGTTTTTT. Translation gives CASSDSLQGTGELFF.

CDR3 DNA: TGTGCCAGTAGTATCACTAGCGGGGCTCAAGAGACCCAGTACTTC. Protein product: CASSITSGAQETQYF. This chain uses TRBV19 with TRBJ2-5; 10 nucleotides agree with TRBD2. Germline V gene data show CDR1 as LNHDA and CDR2 as SQIVND (reference sequence). This CDR3 comprises 15 residues. V lost 3 bases to trimming and J lost 2 bases; unmatched junction nucleotides: 3.

The gene calls are TRBV7-9 and TRBJ1-4; D is unresolved. The CDR3 has 17 residues. Germline CDR1 is SEHNR and CDR2 is FQNEAQ (reference sequence). Deletions cut 2 bases from V and 0 bases from J, with 13 bases between. This CDR3 reads CASSLPSGVATNEKLFF. As DNA, the CDR3 is TGTGCCAGCAGCTTACCCTCCGGGGTGGCAACTAATGAAAAACTGTTTTTT.

V usage is TRBV3-1 (or the pseudogene TRBV3-2) and J usage is TRBJ1-4, with TRBD1 matching over 11 bases. This CDR3 has 16 residues. CDR1 is LGHDT and CDR2 is YNNKEL in the germline V gene (reference sequence). V was clipped by 3 bases and J by 7 bases; unmatched bases: 7. CDR3 DNA sequence: TGTGCCAGCAGCCATTCCCCCGGGACAGGGGGTGAAAAACTGTTTTTT. Protein sequence: CASSHSPGTGGEKLFF.

The rearrangement uses TRBV7-8 and TRBJ1-4, with D maybe TRBD1 (5 bases). Germline V gene data show CDR1 as SGHVS and CDR2 as FQNEAQ. This CDR3 comprises 13 residues. Trimming cost V 5 bases and J 7 bases, with 11 bases left between them. The CDR3 here is CASSPGTPEKLFF. In DNA form, the CDR3 reads TGTGCCAGCAGCCCCGGGACTCCTGAAAAACTGTTTTTT.

This chain links TRBV2 with TRBJ1-4; D gene ambiguous. This CDR3 has 16 residues. Germline values: CDR1 SNHLY, CDR2 FYNNEI. Trimming took off 5 bases at V and 2 bases at J, with 15 bases between the two ends. The CDR3 sequence: CASSSGPGRTNEKLFF. The CDR3 region has the DNA TGTGCCAGCAGTTCCGGCCCGGGTAGGACTAATGAAAAACTGTTTTTT.

This rearrangement joins TRBV19 to TRBJ1-1; D might be TRBD1 (5 bases). The V gene's germline CDR1 is LNHDA and CDR2 SQIVND (reference sequence). The V end was cut by 5 bases, the J end by 3 bases, with 16 bases between. The CDR3 has 15 residues. CDR3 sequence: CASSDRWAGDTEAFF. As DNA, the CDR3 is TGTGCCAGTAGTGACCGATGGGCGGGGGACACTGAAGCTTTCTTT. The full variable domain, with the rest looked up from reference TRBV19 and TRBJ1-1, is DGGITQSPKYLFRKEGQNVTLSCEQNLNHDAMYWYRQDPGQGLRLIYYSQIVNDFQKGDIAEGYSVSREKKESFPLTVTSAQKNPTAFYLCASSDRWAGDTEAFFGQGTRLTVV.

A single count supports this clone. The CDR3: CASSRLADTQYF. CDR3 in DNA: TGTGCCAGCAGCCGGTTAGCAGATACGCAGTATTTT. This chain joins TRBV11-2 and TRBJ2-3, with D uncertain. Trimming removed 5 bases from V and 4 bases from J, with 7 bases in between. The CDR3 has 12 amino acids. Germline V gene lookup returns CDR1 SGHAT and CDR2 FQNNGV.